This T cell receptor (beta chain) was observed in a study of regulatory T cells in long-lasting Graves disease. Broader study findings: Persistent patients shared 2,741 public clonotypes among themselves. Newly diagnosed patients shared fewer, at roughly 970. Those with persistent Graves' had less TCR diversity than newly diagnosed patients.

In this sample, this clonotype turned up many times. Its antigen is undetermined. The CDR3 contains 15 residues. V lost 4 bases and J lost 0; bases outside the gene matches: 5. The V gene's germline CDR1 is DFQATT and CDR2 SNEGSKA (reference sequence). Noted time point: newly diagnosed GD, antithyroid drugs for less than 3 months. The TCR library was made from RNA that had been extracted from PBMCs in TRIzol. For TCR beta, libraries came from iRepertoire HTBI primers and Arm-PCR of CDR3 regions. TCRdb reprocessed the multiplex PCR reads with MiXCR, giving one entry per CDR3 protein. The table lists some 350,000 distinct CDR3 sequences, around 15% of them singletons. The sample also formed part of further work on T cells in Graves' hyperthyroidism and ophthalmopathy.

Sequences were derived from peripheral blood mononuclear cells (PBMCs), sampled at new diagnosis, from a patient treated with antithyroid drugs. This TCR was recovered from a woman aged 18-29 years with Graves disease. This chain links TRBV20-1 with TRBJ2-3; 9 bases align to TRBD2. CDR3 coding DNA: TGCAGTGCTATTTCGCGGGAGGGTAGCACAGATACGCAGTATTTT. Translation: CSAISREGSTDTQYF.